This T cell receptor (beta chain) was sequenced in a study of cytomegalovirus exposure and HLA in healthy donors. Overall study results and limits: A later analysis found common viral pathogens apparently linked to several of the most significant clusters.

Likely unrecorded immune exposures existed in these nominally healthy donors. About this clone itself: The target antigen is unknown.

The PCR used 60 Vbeta and 13 Jbeta primers. The data were produced by immunoSEQ multiplex PCR, yet TCRdb's version contains in-frame clones alone and is incomplete. The table records some 79,000 clones, around 68% of them present only once. The V gene end was trimmed by 7 bases and the J gene end by 1 base; junction bases not matched to a gene: 10. The germline V gene encodes CDR1 MNHEY and CDR2 SMNVEV (reference sequence). This CDR3 contains 15 residues. The clonotype was recovered from a woman aged 40-49 years in good health and CMV-seropositive. This rearrangement joins TRBV27 to TRBJ2-7, with 7 bases identical to TRBD2. Sequenced material: PBMCs. CDR3: CASTTRAGGSYEQYF. The CDR3 nucleotides read TGTGCCAGCACCACCCGGGCCGGGGGGTCCTACGAGCAGTACTTC.